This T cell receptor beta chain was identified during a study of tissue T cells after allogeneic stem cell transplantation. About this clone: Antigen unknown. These gene names are mouse names. With the read ending 1 residue before the CDR3 end, the germline J gene is used to fill in that end.

Profiling relied on immunoSEQ multiplex PCR, and the TCRdb table lists in-frame clones only, not all of them. Here the sample spans some 11,000 clones, approximately 38% being singletons. Overall study results and limits: Limitations included a small, clinically heterogeneous cohort and limited sampling depth. Anatomically similar tissues had similar TCR repertoires within each patient.

The CDR3 runs 14 residues. The V end lost 1 base, the J end lost 3 bases, and 6 bases lay between the germline ends. Germline-derived CDR1 and CDR2 are SGHLS and HYDKME. The time point here: mouse harvest day 7 after allogeneic transplant. Tail vein injection delivered 10^7 T-cell-depleted bone marrow cells and 10^6 splenic CD5+ T cells. The specimen was skin. The chain uses TRBV12-2 and TRBJ1-6; D possibly corresponds to TRBD1 (5 bases). TRBJ1-6 is treated as an ORF (open reading frame) with a function not yet certain. The TCR sequence derives from a female BALB/c mouse given C57BL/6 T cells with graft-versus-host disease after an allogeneic hematopoietic cell transplant. CDR3 sequence reads: CASSLDSYNSPLYF. The CDR3 DNA, read in part, is TGTGCCAGCTCTCTTGACAGCTATAATTCGCCCCTCTAC.